The source of this T cell receptor beta chain is a study of patients and donors after allogeneic stem cell transplantation. The V gene lost 0 bases and the J gene lost 3 bases, with 12 bases spanning the gap. The CDR3 is 15 residues long. CDR1 LGHNA and CDR2 YSLEER come from the germline V gene. This clonotype was seen at least ten times. TCRdb re-derived calls from the RT-PCR reads in MiXCR, one entry per CDR3 protein. The sample holds more than 850,000 distinct CDR3 sequences; roughly 17% are singletons and the top ten take approximately 5.9%. The origin of this receptor is a human donor who was either an allogeneic HSCT recipient or a stem cell or donor lymphocyte infusion donor (not recorded which). It is not recorded whose cells these are; they may come from a transplant donor. Material: blood, either unsorted or a sorted T cell fraction (not recorded which). The chain combines TRBV4-3 with TRBJ2-7, with a weak D call TRBD2 (5 bases). The CDR3 protein is CASSQDSGGGYEQYF. CDR3 DNA: TGCGCCAGCAGCCAAGATTCAGGAGGAGGCTACGAGCAGTACTTC.